The 30 T cell receptor beta chains presented below share a single source sample, sequenced in a study of T cells in Graves' hyperthyroidism and ophthalmopathy. RNA transcripts yielded amplified TCR beta CDR3 regions. TCR CDR3 regions were first amplified by RT-PCR with HTBI primers. TCRdb reanalysed the multiplex PCR reads using MiXCR and keeps one entry per CDR3 protein. Altogether a few hundred thousand distinct CDR3 sequences are present, 12% to 15% being singletons, with the ten largest covering approximately 19%. Source material: blood. The receptors were gathered from an older woman with Graves' ophthalmopathy.

This clonotype occurred a few times. The genes are TRBV11-3 and TRBJ1-3; D perhaps matches TRBD1 (5 bases). This CDR3 has 15 residues. V was cut by 5 bases and J by 4 bases, with 15 bases left in between. The germline CDR1 and CDR2 sequences are SGHNT and YENEEA. DNA of the CDR3: TGTGCCAGCAGCCCCGGGCCAGGGAGAGGAAACACCATATATTTT. This translates into CASSPGPGRGNTIYF.

This clonotype showed up many times. V is TRBV9 and J is TRBJ1-5; D is ambiguous. Germline CDR1 is SGDLS and CDR2 is YYNGEE. This CDR3 has 16 amino acids. V was pared by 8 bases and J by 0 bases, with 18 bases between. CDR3 sequence: CARSFRGRRSNQPQHF. DNA for the CDR3: TGTGCCAGATCCTTTCGGGGAAGGCGTAGCAATCAGCCCCAGCATTTT.

This clonotype was observed many times. This sequence joins TRBV30 and TRBJ1-5; tentative D call: TRBD1 (5 bases). Trimming cost V 0 bases and J 5 bases, with 8 bases left between them. Germline assignment: CDR1 GTSNPN and CDR2 SVGIG (reference sequence). CDR3 length: 13 amino acids. Here the CDR3 reads CAWSVGRDQPQHF. Here the CDR3 DNA reads TGTGCCTGGAGTGTCGGCAGGGATCAGCCCCAGCATTTT.

On this clonotype: At one end, the junction sequence differs from germline, possibly due to a read error. The V call is TRBV7-7, the J call TRBJ2-3; D is unresolved. The CDR3 extends over 15 amino acids. Germline V gene lookup returns CDR1 SSHAT and CDR2 FNYEAQ (reference sequence). In DNA form, the CDR3 reads TGTGCTAGCAGCTTCGGGTCAGATAGCACAGATACGCAGTATTTT. Encoded protein: CASSFGSDSTDTQYF.

The sample holds many counts of this clonotype. This chain connects TRBV27 to TRBJ2-7; 14 bases map to TRBD2. The length of the CDR3 is 16 residues. V trimming: 3 bases; J trimming: 5 bases; junction bases outside the gene matches: 6. Germline V gives CDR1 MNHEY, CDR2 SMNVEV (reference sequence). As DNA, the CDR3 is TGTGCCAGCAGTTTGTACCCGACTAGCGGGAGGGACGAGCAGTACTTC. The encoded protein is CASSLYPTSGRDEQYF.

Comments on this clonotype: A read error may explain this, as a much larger clone is one base away. The V gene is TRBV20-1, the J gene TRBJ2-1, with 11 bases lining up with TRBD2. CDR3 length: 16 amino acids. Looked up from germline, CDR1 is DFQATT and CDR2 is SNEGSKA (reference sequence). The CDR3, as DNA: TGCGGTGCCCCGGGTCGCCCCGGGACTAGCGGCAATGAGCAGTTCTTC. Its protein is CGAPGRPGTSGNEQFF.

The chain employs TRBV2 and TRBJ2-6; D may be TRBD1 (5 bases). The CDR3 extends over 15 amino acids. The germline V and J ends were trimmed by 2 bases and 0 bases, with 5 bases remaining between them. Looked up from germline, CDR1 is SNHLY and CDR2 is FYNNEI. In nucleotides, the CDR3 is TGTGCCAGCAGTGAAACAGGCTCTGGGGCCAACGTCCTGACTTTC. Amino acid sequence: CASSETGSGANVLTF.

This clonotype was counted only a few times. The CDR3 carries no conserved terminal phenylalanine or tryptophan, so it likely arises from a read error. V usage is TRBV7-2 and J usage is TRBJ2-5, with TRBD2 matching 12 bases. The germline V gene encodes CDR1 SGHTA and CDR2 FQGNSA. V lost 1 base and J lost 4; bases outside the gene matches: 13. CDR3 size: 19 residues. The DNA for the CDR3 is TGTGCCAGCAGCTTAGGAGGACTAGCGGGAAGGCCGCGGGGAGAGACCCAGTACCTC. Protein product: CASSLGGLAGRPRGETQYL.

The table lists this clonotype with a few counts. The chain joins TRBV29-1 to TRBJ2-1; 10 bases align to TRBD2. The trim removed 4 bases at V and 4 bases at J, leaving 7 bases unmatched. This CDR3 contains 15 residues. Germline-derived CDR1 and CDR2 are SQVTM and ANQGSEA. The CDR3 DNA is TGCAGCGTTGTCCTCAGGACTAGCGGTTACAATGAGCAGTTCTTC. Translating it yields CSVVLRTSGYNEQFF.

Turning to this clonotype: At one end, the junction sequence differs from germline, possibly due to a read error. V gene TRBV28 combines with J gene TRBJ2-7; 9 bases match TRBD1. The length of the CDR3 is 14 residues. Germline V gives CDR1 MDHEN, CDR2 SYDVKM. CDR3: CACSPGTGIYEQYF. CDR3 DNA sequence: TGTGCCTGCAGTCCCGGGACAGGGATCTACGAGCAGTACTTC.

The chain carries TRBV7-8 and TRBJ1-2, with 9 bases identical to TRBD1. Losses at the gene ends were 1 base for V and 3 bases for J; bases not matched to a gene: 3. CDR1 is SGHVS, CDR2 FQNEAQ, per germline. The CDR3 has 15 amino acids. The DNA of the CDR3 is TGTGCCAGCAGCTTAGGGACAGGGGTTGACTATGGCTACACCTTC. It yields the protein CASSLGTGVDYGYTF.

This clonotype was seen repeatedly, ten times or more. The V and J genes are TRBV28 and TRBJ2-7, with D perhaps matching TRBD1 (6 bases). CDR1 is MDHEN and CDR2 is SYDVKM in the germline V gene. V dropped 6 bases and J dropped 2 bases, with 23 bases sitting between them. The CDR3 runs 17 residues. In DNA form, the CDR3 reads TGTGCCAGCAGACTCGGGACACAAACTTATTCCGCCTACGAGCAGTACTTC. Residues: CASRLGTQTYSAYEQYF.

CDR3: CASSQGQGLANEQFF. CDR3 nucleotide sequence: TGTGCCAGCAGCCAGGGGCAGGGCTTGGCCAATGAGCAGTTCTTC. V usage is TRBV3-1 and J usage is TRBJ2-1; tentative D call: TRBD1 (5 bases). Trimming shortened V by 3 bases and J by 6 bases, and 15 bases separated the two germline ends. Germline CDR1 and CDR2: LGHDT and YNNKEL (reference sequence). The CDR3 covers 15 residues.

This clonotype was picked up many times. V gene TRBV5-1 combines with J gene TRBJ2-3, with 14 positions matching TRBD2. Germline CDR1 SGHRS, CDR2 YFSETQ. V lost 1 base to trimming and J lost 4 bases; unmatched junction nucleotides: 5. CDR3 length equals 17 residues. The CDR3 reads CASSLPGLAGVADTQYF. The CDR3 nucleotides are TGCGCCAGCAGCTTGCCGGGACTAGCGGGAGTGGCAGATACGCAGTATTTT. The entire variable domain, with the rest obtained from reference TRBV5-1 and TRBJ2-3, is as follows: KAGVTQTPRYLIKTRGQQVTLSCSPISGHRSVSWYQQTPGQGLQFLFEYFSETQRNKGNFPGRFSGRQFSNSRSEMNVSTLELGDSALYLCASSLPGLAGVADTQYFGPGTRLTVL.

V usage is TRBV12-3 or TRBV12-4 and J usage is TRBJ2-1; the D gene is possibly TRBD2 (6 bases). Trimming removed 3 bases at V and 9 bases at J, with 15 bases between. The CDR3 is 14 amino acids. The CDR3 spells CASSFVGGWGEQFF. The CDR3 region has the DNA TGTGCCAGCAGTTTCGTCGGAGGGTGGGGTGAGCAGTTCTTC.

In its sample, this clonotype was seen a few times. The chain is built from TRBV19 and TRBJ1-1; 11 bases align to TRBD1. V lost 6 bases to trimming and J lost 0 bases; unmatched junction nucleotides: 6. Per the germline V gene, CDR1 is LNHDA and CDR2 is SQIVND (reference sequence). The CDR3 length is 16 residues. The CDR3 DNA sequence: TGTGCCAGTAGCTCCGGGACAGGGGGTTTGAACACTGAAGCTTTCTTT. It specifies CASSSGTGGLNTEAFF.

This chain uses TRBV10-2 with TRBJ1-5; a weak D match, TRBD1 (6 bases). Trimming took 10 bases from V and 2 from J, leaving 15 bases between them. In germline, CDR1 is WSHSY, CDR2 SAAADI. The CDR3 has 14 amino acids. DNA of the CDR3: TGCGCCACCACGGACAGTCACGGCAATCAGCCCCAGCATTTT. Amino acid sequence: CATTDSHGNQPQHF.

This clonotype was seen at least ten times. The chain joins TRBV6-1 to TRBJ2-1, with unresolved D. The CDR3 sequence is 13 residues long. The germline CDR1 and CDR2 sequences are MNHNS and SASEGT. Trimming removed 5 bases at V and 6 bases at J, with 11 bases between. Here the CDR3 reads CASSYGLGNEQFF. The CDR3 nucleotides read TGTGCCAGCAGTTACGGTTTGGGCAATGAGCAGTTCTTC.

This clonotype was observed at least ten times. This chain uses TRBV6-1 with TRBJ2-5; D might be TRBD2 (5 bases). Germline CDR1 is MNHNS and CDR2 is SASEGT. CDR3 length: 12 residues. Trimming shortened V by 6 bases and J by 2 bases, and 7 bases separated the two germline ends. The DNA for the CDR3 is TGTGCCAGCAGGCTAGCACAAGAGACCCAGTACTTC. Protein sequence: CASRLAQETQYF.

The chain has TRBV7-9 and TRBJ2-5; D possibly uses TRBD1 or TRBD2 (5 bases each). The CDR3 is 13 amino acids. CDR1 and CDR2 from the germline V gene are SEHNR and FQNEAQ (reference sequence). V lost 0 bases, J lost 6 bases, and 8 bases lay in between. This chain's CDR3 is CASSLAGEKTQYF. Written as DNA, the CDR3 is TGTGCCAGCAGCTTAGCGGGGGAGAAGACCCAGTACTTC.

This clonotype was detected many times. The chain has TRBV3-1 and TRBJ1-5, with 10 nucleotides matching TRBD1. J gave up 3 bases and V 0 bases, and 8 bases lay outside the gene matches. Germline CDR1 LGHDT, CDR2 YNNKEL (reference sequence). This CDR3 spans 18 amino acids. The chain's CDR3 is CASSQEKRQGAYNQPQHF. CDR3 nucleotide sequence: TGTGCCAGCAGCCAAGAGAAAAGACAGGGGGCTTACAATCAGCCCCAGCATTTT.

This clonotype was recorded at least ten times. The genes are TRBV3-1 and TRBJ1-5; D gene uncertain. The CDR3 is 12 residues long. Trimming removed 5 bases at V and 6 bases at J, with 8 bases between. Germline V CDR1 and CDR2: LGHDT, YNNKEL (reference sequence). The CDR3 DNA follows: TGTGCCAGCAGCGAACGGGGTCAGCCCCAGCATTTT. Encoded protein: CASSERGQPQHF.

The chain recombines TRBV29-1 with TRBJ1-5; 9 bases match TRBD1. CDR1 and CDR2 from the germline V gene are SQVTM and ANQGSEA. The junction had 1 base not matched to a gene; V was cut back by 4 bases and J by 6 bases. CDR3 size: 12 residues. DNA of the CDR3: TGCAGCGTTGGACAGGGGGTTCAGCCCCAGCATTTT. It yields the protein CSVGQGVQPQHF.

This clonotype was recorded at least ten times. This chain uses TRBV20-1 with TRBJ2-1; the D gene is possibly TRBD2 (5 bases). The germline V gene has CDR1 DFQATT and CDR2 SNEGSKA (reference sequence). V shed 0 bases and J shed 6 bases, with 15 bases lying between them. CDR3 length: 15 amino acids. The CDR3 DNA reads TGCAGTGCTAGAGATCCAGCGGAAAAATTCAATGAGCAGTTCTTC. Protein product: CSARDPAEKFNEQFF.

The genes are TRBV28 and TRBJ2-7; no firm D call. CDR1 is MDHEN and CDR2 is SYDVKM in the germline V gene. Trimming removed 5 bases from V and 1 base from J, with 12 bases in between. There are 14 residues in the CDR3. The CDR3 protein is CASSGWRESYEQYF. Here the CDR3 DNA reads TGTGCCAGCAGTGGGTGGCGAGAGTCCTACGAGCAGTACTTC. Based on the CDR3 plus reference TRBV28 and TRBJ2-7, the full variable domain is DVKVTQSSRYLVKRTGEKVFLECVQDMDHENMFWYRQDPGLGLRLIYFSYDVKMKEKGDIPEGYSVSREKKERFSLILESASTNQTSMYLCASSGWRESYEQYFGPGTRLTVT.

This clonotype has ten or more counts. The chain employs TRBV10-3 and TRBJ2-5; D remains ambiguous. The CDR3 is 11 amino acids. The V and J ends lost 2 bases and 4 bases respectively, with 2 bases between them. Germline CDR1 is ENHRY and CDR2 is SYGVKD. CDR3 sequence: CAISEGETQYF. The CDR3 DNA reads as TGTGCCATCAGTGAGGGAGAGACCCAGTACTTC.

In regard to this clonotype: Its ends do not fully match the called genes, so a read error is possible. The chain is built from TRBV12-3 or TRBV12-4 and TRBJ2-1; TRBD2 is a possible D gene (5 bases). The CDR3 runs to 13 residues. CDR3 coding DNA: TGTGCCAGCAGTTCGACGCGGGTCCATGAGCGGTTCTTC. It encodes CASSSTRVHERFF.

This clonotype was counted many times. The rearrangement joins TRBV2 to TRBJ2-1; maybe TRBD1 (5 bases). CDR3 length: 15 amino acids. From germline, CDR1 is SNHLY and CDR2 FYNNEI. Trimming removed 6 bases from V and 0 bases from J, with 12 bases in between. The CDR3, as DNA: TGTGCCAGCAGGCCCCTAGGGGCCTCCTACAATGAGCAGTTCTTC. Its protein product is CASRPLGASYNEQFF.

This clonotype showed up many times. The rearrangement links TRBV7-3 to TRBJ2-1, with 7 bases matching TRBD1. This CDR3 spans 15 amino acids. In germline, CDR1 is SGHTA, CDR2 FQGTGA. V gave up 3 bases and J gave up 4 bases; unmatched junction bases: 6. The CDR3 DNA reads TGTGCCAGCAGCTTCGACAGGGCAGGGTACAATGAGCAGTTCTTC. Encoded protein: CASSFDRAGYNEQFF.

This chain links TRBV19 with TRBJ1-4, with D possibly being TRBD1 (5 bases). Germline V gene lookup returns CDR1 LNHDA and CDR2 SQIVND (reference sequence). The germline V and J ends were trimmed by 5 bases and 3 bases, with 13 bases remaining between them. The CDR3 is 15 residues long. Written as DNA, the CDR3 is TGTGCCAGTAGTCGTTCCCGGGACTCTAATGAAAAACTGTTTTTT. As protein: CASSRSRDSNEKLFF.